This TCR beta chain was identified in a study of cytomegalovirus exposure and HLA in healthy donors. Study-level points and caveats: Later analysis identified around 15,000 TCR beta sequences associated with HLA alleles, using a false discovery rate threshold of 0.05.

The PCR ran on 60 Vbeta and 13 Jbeta primers. Assay: immunoSEQ multiplex PCR; the TCRdb copy retains only in-frame clones and omits some. In the table there are some 110,000 clones, 55% to 70% of which are singletons. Comments on this clone: The antigen remains undetermined.

Material for sequencing was PBMCs. This TCR derives from a woman in her thirties in good health and CMV-seronegative.

Here the CDR3 DNA reads TGCAGTGTTCTCAGGGGAGAGACCCAGTACTTC. It yields the protein CSVLRGETQYF. The chain is built from TRBV20-1 and TRBJ2-5, with D possibly matching TRBD1 (6 bases). The CDR3 length is 11 residues. V gave up 7 bases and J gave up 4 bases, with 10 bases separating them. The germline V gene encodes CDR1 DFQATT and CDR2 SNEGSKA (reference sequence).